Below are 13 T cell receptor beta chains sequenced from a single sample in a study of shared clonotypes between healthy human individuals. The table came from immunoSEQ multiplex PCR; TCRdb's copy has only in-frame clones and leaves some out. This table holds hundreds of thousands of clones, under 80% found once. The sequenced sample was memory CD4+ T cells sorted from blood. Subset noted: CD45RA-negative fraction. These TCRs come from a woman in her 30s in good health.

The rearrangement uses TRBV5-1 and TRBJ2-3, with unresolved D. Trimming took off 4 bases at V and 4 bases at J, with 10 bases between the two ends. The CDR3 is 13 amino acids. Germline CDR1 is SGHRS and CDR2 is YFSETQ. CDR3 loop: CASSPRPSDTQYF. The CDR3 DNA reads TGCGCCAGCAGCCCCCGCCCTTCAGATACGCAGTATTTT.

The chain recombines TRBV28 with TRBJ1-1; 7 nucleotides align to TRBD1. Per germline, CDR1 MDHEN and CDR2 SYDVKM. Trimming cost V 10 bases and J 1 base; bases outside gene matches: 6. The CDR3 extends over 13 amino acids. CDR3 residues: CATQGQTNTEAFF. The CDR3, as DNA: TGTGCCACCCAGGGACAGACGAACACTGAAGCTTTCTTT.

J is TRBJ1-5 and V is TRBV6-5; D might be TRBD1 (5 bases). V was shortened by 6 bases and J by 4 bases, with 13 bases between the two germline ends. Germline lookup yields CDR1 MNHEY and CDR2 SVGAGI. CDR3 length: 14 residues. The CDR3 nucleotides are TGTGCCAGCAGCGCCGACAGAAGGAATCAGCCCCAGCATTTT. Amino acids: CASSADRRNQPQHF.

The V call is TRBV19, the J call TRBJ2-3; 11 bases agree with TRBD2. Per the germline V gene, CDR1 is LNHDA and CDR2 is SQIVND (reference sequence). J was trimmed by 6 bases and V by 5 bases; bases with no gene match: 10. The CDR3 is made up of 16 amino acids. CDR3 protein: CASSLSTSGKTDTQYF. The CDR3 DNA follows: TGTGCCAGTAGTCTCTCGACTAGCGGGAAAACCGATACGCAGTATTTT.

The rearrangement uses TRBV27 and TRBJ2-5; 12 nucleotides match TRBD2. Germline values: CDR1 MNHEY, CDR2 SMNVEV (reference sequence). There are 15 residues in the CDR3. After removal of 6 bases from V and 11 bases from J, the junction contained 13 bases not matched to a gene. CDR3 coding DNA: TGTGCCAGCAGAGACCCTAGCGGGAGGGCGGGGGAGCAGTACTTC. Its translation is CASRDPSGRAGEQYF.

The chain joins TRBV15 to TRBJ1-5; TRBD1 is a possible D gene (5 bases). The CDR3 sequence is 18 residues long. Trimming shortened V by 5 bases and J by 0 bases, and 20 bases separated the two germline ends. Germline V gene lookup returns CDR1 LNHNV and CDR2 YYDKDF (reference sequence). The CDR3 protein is CATSSGLGAVYSNQPQHF. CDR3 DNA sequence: TGTGCCACCAGCTCGGGCTTAGGGGCGGTTTATAGCAATCAGCCCCAGCATTTT.

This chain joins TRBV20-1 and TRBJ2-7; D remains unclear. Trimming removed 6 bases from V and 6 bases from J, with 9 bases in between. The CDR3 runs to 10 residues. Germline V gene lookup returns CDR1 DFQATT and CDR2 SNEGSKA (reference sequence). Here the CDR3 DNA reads TGCAGTGCCCCCGAGCGCGAGCAGTACTTC. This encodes CSAPEREQYF.

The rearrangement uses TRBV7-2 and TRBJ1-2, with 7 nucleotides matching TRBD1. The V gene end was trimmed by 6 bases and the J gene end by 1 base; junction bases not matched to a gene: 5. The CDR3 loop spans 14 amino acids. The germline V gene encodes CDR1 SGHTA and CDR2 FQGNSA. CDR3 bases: TGTGCCAGCAGTCAGGCAGGGGGTAACTATGGCTACACCTTC. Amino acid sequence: CASSQAGGNYGYTF.

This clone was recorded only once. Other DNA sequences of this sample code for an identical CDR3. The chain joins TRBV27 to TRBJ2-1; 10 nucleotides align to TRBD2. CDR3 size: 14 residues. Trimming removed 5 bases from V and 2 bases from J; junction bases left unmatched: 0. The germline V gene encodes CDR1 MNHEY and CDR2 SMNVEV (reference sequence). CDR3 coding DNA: TGTGCCAGCAGTAGCGGGAGGGCCTACAATGAGCAGTTCTTC. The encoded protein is CASSSGRAYNEQFF.

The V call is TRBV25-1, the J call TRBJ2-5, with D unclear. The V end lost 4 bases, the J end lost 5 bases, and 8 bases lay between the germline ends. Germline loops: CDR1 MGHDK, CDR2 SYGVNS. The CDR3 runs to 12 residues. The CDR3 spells CASSAGLETQYF. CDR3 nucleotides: TGTGCCAGCAGTGCCGGGCTTGAGACCCAGTACTTC.

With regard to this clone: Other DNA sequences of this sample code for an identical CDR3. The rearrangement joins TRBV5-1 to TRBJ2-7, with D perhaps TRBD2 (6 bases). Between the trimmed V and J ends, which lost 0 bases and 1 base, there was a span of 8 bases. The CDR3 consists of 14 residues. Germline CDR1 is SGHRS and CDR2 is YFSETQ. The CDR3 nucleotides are TGCGCCAGCAGCTTGGCCGGGGGTTCCTACGAGCAGTACTTC. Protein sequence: CASSLAGGSYEQYF.

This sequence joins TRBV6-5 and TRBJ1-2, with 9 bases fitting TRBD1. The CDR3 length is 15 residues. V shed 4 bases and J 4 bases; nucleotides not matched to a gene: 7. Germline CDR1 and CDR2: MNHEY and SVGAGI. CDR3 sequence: CASSFLGQGPYGYTF. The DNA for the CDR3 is TGTGCCAGCAGTTTCCTGGGACAGGGCCCCTATGGCTACACCTTC.

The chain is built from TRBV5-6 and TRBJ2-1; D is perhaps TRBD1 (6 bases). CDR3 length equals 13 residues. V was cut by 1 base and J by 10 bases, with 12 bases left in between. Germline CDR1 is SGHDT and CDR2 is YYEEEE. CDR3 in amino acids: CASSLLQGDEQFF. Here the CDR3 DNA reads TGTGCCAGCAGCTTGTTACAGGGAGACGAGCAGTTCTTC. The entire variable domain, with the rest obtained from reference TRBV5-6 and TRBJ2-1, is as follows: DAGVTQSPTHLIKTRGQQVTLRCSPKSGHDTVSWYQQALGQGPQFIFQYYEEEERQRGNFPDRFSGHQFPNYSSELNVNALLLGDSALYLCASSLLQGDEQFFGPGTRLTVL.